The entry that follows covers one T cell receptor beta chain sequence. The antigen it binds to is not known. No base quality information exists; no much larger clone differs at one position. TCRbeta CDR3 regions were amplified from genomic DNA by means of the immunoSEQ Assay, a bias-controlled multiplex PCR. The source study handled its data this way. The number of nucleated cells in each sample was estimated by amplification of reference gene primers within the assay. To quantify the absolute abundance of each unique TCRbeta CDR3 rearrangement, sequence reads were collapsed and filtered. Productive Simpson clonality was computed per sample as the square root of Simpson's diversity index over productive rearrangements. Drawn from immuneACCESS, this table holds only the in-frame rearrangements with V and J called that TCRdb kept. Clones are partly lost; checked studies trace under half to an unresolved V gene and leave the rest unexplained. V, J and clone size derive from that table, while D and trimming were established from the DNA sequence. Across this sample there are hundreds of thousands of clones, with nearly 90% seen only once. Roughly 3% of the sample is held by the ten biggest clonotypes.

Whole blood was collected in K2EDTA tubes by collaborating institutions according to the institutions' own protocols. For TCRbeta analysis, collaborator samples were shipped as frozen whole blood, as isolated PBMCs, or as DNA extracted from either sample type. The sample is drawn from a study of blood T cell repertoires in COVID-19 (dated by TCRdb to between 2020 and 2021). Concerning the study at large: Samples from collaborators originated in the United States, Italy and Spain and spanned both the acute and convalescent phases of COVID-19. The prospective study material was composed of cDNA or gDNA derived from T cells, B-cell-depleted T cells, or PBMCs. Where available, HLA class I and class II types were taken from metadata supplied by the sample provider and were not determined by assay-based typing. A freely available public database, intended as a resource for researchers studying the immune response to SARS-CoV-2, is where the repertoires were released. The dataset comprised deeply sampled blood TCRbeta repertoires from subjects exposed to, actively infected with, or recovered from COVID-19. The samples were drawn from two sources: the first 160 participants of the ongoing ImmuneRACE study, and 1,254 subjects contributed by 6 global collaborators. A de-identified subject ID, COVID-19 status, age in years and sex were almost always included in the sample metadata.

Study-wide conclusions, independent of this receptor: The quantity of clinical and demographic metadata differed by source and by participant and was supplied without curation.

Trimming takes 1 base off V and 0 bases off J; junction bases not matched to a gene: 11. CDR1 and CDR2, per the germline V gene, are MDHEN and SYDVKM. The CDR3 holds 19 amino acids from the cysteine to the phenylalanine. Only the CDR3 DNA stays, 57 bases, in frame from base 1. Specimen: peripheral blood. The chain uses TRBV28 and TRBJ1-1, with 10 middle bases fitting TRBD1. This TCR was recovered from a man aged 18-30 years with active or convalescent COVID-19. The DNA sequence is TGTGCCAGCAGTTTATCGACCCCCCGGGACAGGGGAATGAACACTGAAGCTTTCTTT. This is translated as CASSLSTPRDRGMNTEAFF.